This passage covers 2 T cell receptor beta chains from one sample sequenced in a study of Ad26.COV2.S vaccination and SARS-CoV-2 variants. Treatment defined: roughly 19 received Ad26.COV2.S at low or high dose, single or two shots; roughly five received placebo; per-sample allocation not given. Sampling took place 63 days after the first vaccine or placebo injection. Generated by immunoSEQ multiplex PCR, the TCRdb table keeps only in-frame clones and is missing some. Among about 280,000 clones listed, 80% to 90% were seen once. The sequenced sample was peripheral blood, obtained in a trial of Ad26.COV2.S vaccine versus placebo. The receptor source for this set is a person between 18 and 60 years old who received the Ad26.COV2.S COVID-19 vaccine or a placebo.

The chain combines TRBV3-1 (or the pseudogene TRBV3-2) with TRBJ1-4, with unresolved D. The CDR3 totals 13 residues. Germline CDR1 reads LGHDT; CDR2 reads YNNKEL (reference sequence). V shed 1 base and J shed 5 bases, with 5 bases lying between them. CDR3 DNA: TGTGCCAGCAGCCAAGTGCTGAATGAAAAACTGTTTTTT. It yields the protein CASSQVLNEKLFF.

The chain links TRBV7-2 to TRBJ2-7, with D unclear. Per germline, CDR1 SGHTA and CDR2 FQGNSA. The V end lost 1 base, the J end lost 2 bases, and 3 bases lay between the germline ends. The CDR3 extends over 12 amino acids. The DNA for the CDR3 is TGTGCCAGCAGCTTAGGGACCTACGAGCAGTACTTC. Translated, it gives CASSLGTYEQYF.